These 5 T cell receptor beta chains were sequenced from one sample in a study of T cell repertoires and HLA-DP antigens. Using immunoSEQ multiplex PCR, the repertoire was profiled, and TCRdb retains in-frame clones only, with some absent. Among roughly 110,000 clones listed, roughly 92% were seen once. These receptors' targets are unknown. Sequencing was carried out using CD4+ T cells from PBMCs. All receptors come from a woman between 18 and 29 years old in good health and CMV-seronegative.

V is TRBV27 and J is TRBJ1-2; TRBD1 might be the D (5 bases). The length of the CDR3 is 15 residues. The V end lost 5 bases, the J end lost 4 bases, and 17 bases lay between the germline ends. Germline CDR1 reads MNHEY; CDR2 reads SMNVEV (reference sequence). This chain's CDR3 is CASSPRLVGVYGYTF. DNA of the CDR3: TGTGCCAGCAGTCCCCGCCTGGTGGGGGTCTATGGCTACACCTTC.

V and J are TRBV30 and TRBJ1-1; 8 bases align to TRBD1. The CDR3 has 13 residues. The germline CDR1 and CDR2 sequences are GTSNPN and SVGIG (reference sequence). The CDR3 DNA reads as TGTGGGACAGGGAAGAAAATGAACACTGAAGCTTTCTTT. It codes for CGTGKKMNTEAFF.

CDR3 sequence reads: CASSLWQLDRGRREKLFF. CDR3 in DNA: TGTGCCAGCAGTTTATGGCAACTTGACAGGGGGCGACGTGAAAAACTGTTTTTT. V is TRBV28 and J is TRBJ1-4; 10 bases map to TRBD1. Losses at the gene ends were 0 bases for V and 7 bases for J; bases not matched to a gene: 11. The CDR3 covers 18 residues. Germline CDR1 MDHEN, CDR2 SYDVKM.

This clone has only one observation. The DNA for the CDR3 is TGTGCCAGCTCACCAGCTACCTACGGTCTAATAGCAGATACGCAGTATTTT. This codes for CASSPATYGLIADTQYF. V is TRBV18 and J is TRBJ2-3; D is ambiguous. The CDR3 spans 17 residues. CDR1 is KGHSH, CDR2 LQKENI, per germline. The ends were cut back, 2 bases at V and 4 bases at J, with 19 bases in the middle.

The chain has TRBV5-6 and TRBJ2-7, with 14 positions matching TRBD2. V trimming: 3 bases; J trimming: 3 bases; junction bases outside the gene matches: 8. The CDR3 is made up of 17 amino acids. Germline lookup yields CDR1 SGHDT and CDR2 YYEEEE. CDR3 DNA: TGTGCCAGCAGCTGGGGGGCCGGGACTAGCGGGAGCTACGAGCAGTACTTC. It yields the protein CASSWGAGTSGSYEQYF. Combining the CDR3 with reference TRBV5-6 and TRBJ2-7 gives the whole variable domain DAGVTQSPTHLIKTRGQQVTLRCSPKSGHDTVSWYQQALGQGPQFIFQYYEEEERQRGNFPDRFSGHQFPNYSSELNVNALLLGDSALYLCASSWGAGTSGSYEQYFGPGTRLTVT.